This is a list of T cell receptor beta chains from one sample in a study of blood T cell repertoires in COVID-19. Some clones are missing from TCRdb's copy, which holds only in-frame ones; the method was immunoSEQ multiplex PCR. Counted here are fewer than 200,000 clones, around 83% occurring once; the ten biggest clones make up 3.6%. The material sequenced was PBMCs or T cells enriched from blood (not recorded which). Receptor source: a woman aged 50 to 60 in a cohort exposed to, infected with or recovered from COVID-19 (not recorded which). The CDR3 runs from the conserved cysteine through the conserved F or W.

v_call: TRBV27; j_call: TRBJ1-5; cdr3_aa: CASSPYSNQPQHF
v_call: TRBV14; j_call: TRBJ2-5; cdr3_aa: CASSQDEETQYF
v_call: TRBV6-1; j_call: TRBJ2-7; cdr3_aa: CASSETDARGGADEQYF
v_call: TRBV28; j_call: TRBJ1-5; cdr3_aa: CASLEGQASNQPQHF
v_call: TRBV29-1; j_call: TRBJ2-3; cdr3_aa: CMGVVGRADTQYF
v_call: TRBV2; j_call: TRBJ2-7; cdr3_aa: CASTEITISYEQYF
v_call: TRBV7-2; j_call: TRBJ2-1; cdr3_aa: CASSPGRGNEQFF
v_call: TRBV19; j_call: TRBJ2-3; cdr3_aa: CASSSAGHSGRSADTQYF
v_call: TRBV7-2; j_call: TRBJ2-3; cdr3_aa: CASSLGQGVTDTQYF
v_call: TRBV7-2; j_call: TRBJ1-5; cdr3_aa: CASSLSGLDNQPQHF
v_call: TRBV28; j_call: TRBJ2-2; cdr3_aa: CASGSGQSTGELFF
v_call: TRBV21-1; j_call: TRBJ2-5; cdr3_aa: CASSGQGILPKETHYF
v_call: TRBV28; j_call: TRBJ1-5; cdr3_aa: CASSQLKNQPQHF
v_call: TRBV28; j_call: TRBJ2-1; cdr3_aa: CASSQGTVNEQFF
v_call: TRBV3-1/TRBV3-2; j_call: TRBJ2-1; cdr3_aa: CASSQEQGTSGYNEQFF
v_call: TRBV27; j_call: TRBJ1-5; cdr3_aa: CASSLEGGGKPQHF
v_call: TRBV28; j_call: TRBJ2-5; cdr3_aa: CASTRPSTGEETQYF
v_call: TRBV7-8; j_call: TRBJ2-1; cdr3_aa: CASSFSTSGRSSYNEQFF
v_call: TRBV30; j_call: TRBJ1-1; cdr3_aa: CAWSQSGGGTEAFF
v_call: TRBV27; j_call: TRBJ2-7; cdr3_aa: CASSYLGGSSYEQYF
v_call: TRBV28; j_call: TRBJ2-7; cdr3_aa: CASSHALGDWGGQYF
v_call: TRBV29-1; j_call: TRBJ2-5; cdr3_aa: CSVAGGETQYF
v_call: TRBV7-7; j_call: TRBJ2-1; cdr3_aa: CASSATTSGPYNEQFF
v_call: TRBV19; j_call: TRBJ1-6; cdr3_aa: CASSWTGEIGTYNSPLHF
v_call: TRBV6-5; j_call: TRBJ1-2; cdr3_aa: CASKGVRIPNYGYTF
v_call: TRBV13; j_call: TRBJ2-6; cdr3_aa: CASRLGLAVPGANVLTF
v_call: TRBV19; j_call: TRBJ1-1; cdr3_aa: CASSMDQDYTEAFF
v_call: TRBV18; j_call: TRBJ2-7; cdr3_aa: CASSPPSSTGVGIYEQYF
v_call: TRBV12-3/TRBV12-4; j_call: TRBJ1-1; cdr3_aa: CASRRTSKAEAFF
v_call: TRBV4-1; j_call: TRBJ2-1; cdr3_aa: CASSPRGTSFRDEQFF
v_call: TRBV19; j_call: TRBJ1-1; cdr3_aa: CASSMWNLGITGNTEAFF
v_call: TRBV5-1; j_call: TRBJ1-5; cdr3_aa: CASSLGGQGEHQPQHF
v_call: TRBV10-3; j_call: TRBJ1-1; cdr3_aa: CATRDRSANTEAFF
v_call: TRBV5-1; j_call: TRBJ2-2; cdr3_aa: CASSFGAGVVGELFF
v_call: TRBV28; j_call: TRBJ2-5; cdr3_aa: CAAMRPGGETQYF
v_call: TRBV6-6; j_call: TRBJ2-5; cdr3_aa: CASRQGGETQYF
v_call: TRBV4-3; j_call: TRBJ1-4; cdr3_aa: CASSQDTGDVEKLFF
v_call: TRBV3-1/TRBV3-2; j_call: TRBJ2-5; cdr3_aa: CASSQGTSGGQETQYF
v_call: TRBV4-2; j_call: TRBJ2-1; cdr3_aa: CASSQDAGAVNNEQFF
v_call: TRBV11-2; j_call: TRBJ2-1; cdr3_aa: CASSPHYGLAVDVYNEQFF
v_call: TRBV4-2; j_call: TRBJ2-7; cdr3_aa: CASSQERDSPYEQYF
v_call: TRBV4-3; j_call: TRBJ2-1; cdr3_aa: CASSQGTGYYNEQFF
v_call: TRBV2; j_call: TRBJ1-5; cdr3_aa: CASRGTGGQPQHF
v_call: TRBV19; j_call: TRBJ2-1; cdr3_aa: CASSVGLAGARNEQFF
v_call: TRBV6-6; j_call: TRBJ1-2; cdr3_aa: CASSSDSRGYTF
v_call: TRBV5-6; j_call: TRBJ1-1; cdr3_aa: CASSFRGRGVGEAFF
v_call: TRBV19; j_call: TRBJ2-1; cdr3_aa: CASSIEDSGPYNEQFF
v_call: TRBV5-8; j_call: TRBJ1-5; cdr3_aa: CASSLYWTGGGQPQHF
v_call: TRBV19; j_call: TRBJ2-6; cdr3_aa: CASSSNGANVLTF
v_call: TRBV28; j_call: TRBJ1-1; cdr3_aa: CASSLTGADTEAFF
v_call: TRBV28; j_call: TRBJ2-5; cdr3_aa: CASSSRTVETQYF